These 21 T cell receptor beta chains came from one sample sequenced in a study of cytomegalovirus exposure and HLA in healthy donors. The PCR ran on 60 Vbeta and 13 Jbeta primers. TCRdb keeps only in-frame clones here, not all; method: immunoSEQ multiplex PCR. The data hold some 100,000 clones, with around 80% observed a single time. The sequenced sample consisted of PBMCs. These receptors originate from a woman under 30 in good health and CMV-seronegative.

The chain uses TRBV7-2 and TRBJ2-1, with 9 positions matching TRBD1. V lost 3 bases and J lost 5; bases outside the gene matches: 5. The CDR3 sequence is 15 residues long. The germline V gene has CDR1 SGHTA and CDR2 FQGNSA. CDR3 residues: CASSLRTGAHNEQFF. The CDR3 DNA follows: TGTGCCAGCAGCTTGCGGACAGGGGCCCACAATGAGCAGTTCTTC.

The chain carries TRBV6-5 and TRBJ2-7, with 9 bases aligning to TRBD1. V gave up 5 bases and J gave up 3 bases; unmatched junction bases: 5. The CDR3 is made up of 14 amino acids. Germline lookup yields CDR1 MNHEY and CDR2 SVGAGI. The CDR3 sequence: CASSPGQGGYEQYF. The DNA for the CDR3 is TGTGCCAGCAGTCCGGGACAGGGTGGCTACGAGCAGTACTTC.

The rearrangement joins TRBV7-2 to TRBJ2-1; 12 nucleotides line up with TRBD2. This CDR3 has 15 amino acids. The junction had 2 bases not matched to a gene; V was cut back by 5 bases and J by 3 bases. CDR1 is SGHTA, CDR2 FQGNSA, per germline. This CDR3 is CASSLGLAGYNEQFF. DNA for the CDR3: TGTGCCAGCAGCCTGGGACTAGCGGGCTACAATGAGCAGTTCTTC.

This rearrangement joins TRBV5-1 to TRBJ2-2, with 9 positions matching TRBD1. The CDR3 contains 15 residues. V lost 4 bases and J lost 6; bases outside the gene matches: 7. Germline assignment: CDR1 SGHRS and CDR2 YFSETQ. The CDR3 spells CASSPGTGSAGELFF. CDR3 DNA: TGCGCCAGCAGCCCAGGGACAGGGAGCGCCGGGGAGCTGTTTTTT.

The V gene is TRBV11-1, the J gene TRBJ2-7; 11 bases agree with TRBD2. The trim removed 2 bases at V and 3 bases at J, leaving 0 bases unmatched. The V gene's germline CDR1 is SGHAT and CDR2 FQDESV (reference sequence). The CDR3 is made up of 14 amino acids. Written as DNA, the CDR3 is TGTGCCAGCAGCTTACTAGCGGGGGGCTACGAGCAGTACTTC. Its protein is CASSLLAGGYEQYF.

A word on this clone: Other DNA sequences of this sample code for an identical CDR3. The chain couples TRBV6-4 to TRBJ2-3; 8 positions agree with TRBD1. The V segment lost 2 bases and the J segment 1 base; nucleotides outside the gene matches: 2. Germline V gene sequence: CDR1 MRHNA, CDR2 SNTAGT. The CDR3 extends over 15 amino acids. The DNA of the CDR3 is TGTGCCAGCAGTGACGGACAGGGCGGCACAGATACGCAGTATTTT. Its protein product is CASSDGQGGTDTQYF.

The count of this clone is one. The CDR3 reads CASRGTGDTEAFF. Written as DNA, the CDR3 is TGTGCCAGCAGGGGTACAGGGGACACTGAAGCTTTCTTT. The V gene is TRBV27, the J gene TRBJ1-1; 7 bases line up with TRBD1. In germline, CDR1 is MNHEY, CDR2 SMNVEV (reference sequence). V lost 6 bases, J lost 3 bases, and 4 bases stayed unmatched. CDR3 length equals 13 residues.

The chain has TRBV30 and TRBJ1-1, with TRBD1 matching 8 bases. The CDR3 is made up of 15 amino acids. V was pared by 0 bases and J by 10 bases, with 13 bases of the junction left unmatched. The germline gives CDR1 GTSNPN, CDR2 SVGIG (reference sequence). CDR3 sequence: CAWSVSPFGTGGAFF. The CDR3 nucleotides are TGTGCCTGGAGTGTATCCCCCTTCGGGACAGGCGGAGCTTTCTTT.

The chain couples TRBV28 to TRBJ1-2, with 7 bases lining up with TRBD1. CDR1 is MDHEN and CDR2 is SYDVKM in the germline V gene. The CDR3 covers 14 residues. The V gene end was trimmed by 7 bases and the J gene end by 4 bases; junction bases not matched to a gene: 9. The CDR3 nucleotides read TGTGCCAGCAAGTACACAGGGGCCCCCTATGGCTACACCTTC. Translation gives CASKYTGAPYGYTF.

This chain joins TRBV18 and TRBJ1-2; 9 nucleotides align to TRBD1. The CDR3 runs to 14 residues. In germline, CDR1 is KGHSH, CDR2 LQKENI. The ends lost 3 bases at V and 8 bases at J; junction bases unmatched: 7. The DNA of the CDR3 is TGTGCCAGCTCACCGGGACAGGGTCTCGGCGGCTACACCTTC. It specifies CASSPGQGLGGYTF.

V gene TRBV28 combines with J gene TRBJ1-2, with a tentative D call TRBD1 (6 bases). CDR3 length equals 13 residues. Germline V gene data show CDR1 as MDHEN and CDR2 as SYDVKM. V lost 7 bases to trimming and J lost 2 bases, with 11 bases between them. Here the CDR3 reads CASTEGGNYGYTF. In DNA, the CDR3 is TGTGCCAGCACCGAAGGGGGAAACTATGGCTACACCTTC.

The V call is TRBV7-2, the J call TRBJ2-5; 8 nucleotides line up with TRBD2. V lost 1 base and J lost 8; bases outside the gene matches: 12. This CDR3 is built from 16 residues. Germline V gene lookup returns CDR1 SGHTA and CDR2 FQGNSA. The CDR3 loop is CASSLGGIGRGATQYF. As DNA, the CDR3 is TGTGCCAGCAGCTTAGGGGGGATTGGGCGGGGGGCCACCCAGTACTTC.

The rearrangement uses TRBV5-1 and TRBJ1-6; D gene uncertain. Germline V CDR1 and CDR2: SGHRS, YFSETQ. The CDR3 sequence is 10 residues long. With 9 bases removed from V and 8 bases from J, the gap between germline ends came to 6 bases. The CDR3 DNA reads TGCGCCACCGGGGATTCACCCCTCCACTTT. Protein product: CATGDSPLHF.

The chain employs TRBV7-9 and TRBJ2-7, with 7 bases identical to TRBD1. CDR1 is SEHNR and CDR2 is FQNEAQ in the germline V gene (reference sequence). V trimming: 1 base; J trimming: 3 bases; junction bases outside the gene matches: 6. The CDR3 covers 15 residues. DNA for the CDR3: TGTGCCAGCAGCTTAGGTTTGGGACAGTTCTACGAGCAGTACTTC. This sequence encodes CASSLGLGQFYEQYF. The variable domain in full, with the rest retrieved from reference TRBV7-9 and TRBJ2-7, is DTGVSQNPRHKITKRGQNVTFRCDPISEHNRLYWYRQTLGQGPEFLTYFQNEAQLEKSRLLSDRFSAERPKGSFSTLEIQRTEQGDSAMYLCASSLGLGQFYEQYFGPGTRLTVT.

The genes are TRBV7-2 and TRBJ2-7, with 12 bases lining up with TRBD2. The germline gives CDR1 SGHTA, CDR2 FQGNSA. J gave up 0 bases and V 1 base, and 1 base lay outside the gene matches. CDR3 length equals 16 residues. The CDR3 nucleotides are TGTGCCAGCAGCTTAGTGACTAGCGGGAGCTCCTACGAGCAGTACTTC. Translation gives CASSLVTSGSSYEQYF.

A single count supports this clone. The chain has TRBV4-3 and TRBJ1-2; 7 bases are a match to TRBD1. With V trimmed by 0 bases and J by 3 bases, 4 bases remained unmatched. Germline-derived CDR1 and CDR2 are LGHNA and YSLEER. The CDR3 extends over 15 amino acids. The CDR3 nucleotides read TGCGCCAGCAGCCAAGATCTTGACAGGGACTATGGCTACACCTTC. Protein sequence: CASSQDLDRDYGYTF.

This clone has a handful of counts. The chain couples TRBV29-1 to TRBJ2-3; 13 positions match TRBD2. The germline V gene encodes CDR1 SQVTM and CDR2 ANQGSEA. CDR3 length equals 15 residues. J gave up 4 bases and V 4 bases, and 5 bases lay outside the gene matches. In DNA form, the CDR3 reads TGCAGCGTTGGGTCGGGACTAGCGGGATCAGATACGCAGTATTTT. Its protein product is CSVGSGLAGSDTQYF.

Only one count was recorded for this clone. The V call is TRBV5-4, the J call TRBJ2-5, with 9 bases lining up with TRBD1. V lost 3 bases and J lost 3; bases outside the gene matches: 3. Germline CDR1 reads SGHNT; CDR2 reads YYREEE (reference sequence). The CDR3 has 14 amino acids. The CDR3 bases are TGTGCCAGCAGCTCAACAGGGGGCGAAGAGACCCAGTACTTC. Protein sequence: CASSSTGGEETQYF.

The V gene is TRBV7-2, the J gene TRBJ2-7; tentative D call: TRBD2 (5 bases). Germline CDR1 is SGHTA and CDR2 is FQGNSA. The ends were cut back, 2 bases at V and 5 bases at J, with 19 bases in the middle. The CDR3 spans 16 residues. The CDR3 bases are TGTGCCAGCAGCTTACGAGACCCGGGGATCCCCCACGAGCAGTACTTC. Its translation: CASSLRDPGIPHEQYF.

The chain combines TRBV6-6 with TRBJ2-2; D is unresolved. Germline lookup yields CDR1 MNHNY and CDR2 SVGAGI (reference sequence). The CDR3 length is 12 residues. Between the trimmed V and J ends, which lost 2 bases and 6 bases, there was a span of 4 bases. The CDR3 coding sequence is TGTGCCAGCAGTTACCCTCCCGGGGAGCTGTTTTTT. The encoded protein is CASSYPPGELFF.

V is TRBV19 and J is TRBJ1-1; maybe TRBD1 (5 bases). V was cut by 6 bases and J by 4 bases, with 21 bases left in between. From germline, CDR1 is LNHDA and CDR2 SQIVND (reference sequence). CDR3 length: 16 residues. For the CDR3, the DNA is TGTGCCAGTAGCCCCGAGTCGGTTCGCCAGGGCACTGAAGCTTTCTTT. As protein: CASSPESVRQGTEAFF.